The 23 T cell receptor beta chains reported below all come from one sample, sequenced in a study of blood T cell repertoires in COVID-19. Using immunoSEQ multiplex PCR, the repertoire was profiled, and TCRdb retains in-frame clones only, with some absent. The sample contains about 170,000 clones, 92% of which appear only once. The sequenced sample was peripheral blood. The receptor set was obtained from a man aged 25 to 45 with COVID-19, enrolled during active disease.

This chain links TRBV27 with TRBJ2-7, with TRBD1 as a possible D gene (6 bases). The CDR3 consists of 12 residues. V shed 4 bases and J shed 4 bases, with 8 bases lying between them. Germline CDR1 reads MNHEY; CDR2 reads SMNVEV (reference sequence). The CDR3 nucleotides are TGTGCCAGCAGTTCCAGGGGTTACGAGCAGTACTTC. It encodes CASSSRGYEQYF.

The V and J genes are TRBV7-8 and TRBJ2-1; 7 bases align to TRBD2. The CDR3 consists of 18 residues. The trim removed 1 base at V and 8 bases at J, leaving 17 bases unmatched. Per germline, CDR1 SGHVS and CDR2 FQNEAQ. The CDR3 spells CASSLEVPQRGPGYEQFF. CDR3 bases: TGTGCCAGCAGCTTAGAAGTACCCCAGCGGGGCCCGGGATATGAGCAGTTCTTC. The variable domain in full, completed from reference TRBV7-8 and TRBJ2-1, reads GAGVSQSPRYKVAKRGQDVALRCDPISGHVSLFWYQQALGQGPEFLTYFQNEAQLDKSGLPSDRFFAERPEGSVSTLKIQRTQQEDSAVYLCASSLEVPQRGPGYEQFFGPGTRLTVL.

CDR3 loop: CASSPGHLSGNTIYF. CDR3 DNA sequence: TGTGCCAGCTCACCAGGGCATCTCTCTGGAAACACCATATATTTT. The chain has TRBV18 and TRBJ1-3, with D hard to call. This CDR3 comprises 15 residues. V dropped 2 bases and J dropped 0 bases, with 8 bases sitting between them. Per germline, CDR1 KGHSH and CDR2 LQKENI.

J is TRBJ1-1 and V is TRBV5-1, with D possibly being TRBD1 (5 bases). CDR1 is SGHRS, CDR2 YFSETQ, per germline. V was cut by 0 bases and J by 7 bases, with 13 bases left in between. This CDR3 spans 14 amino acids. CDR3 amino acids: CASSLGQGYGEAFF. In DNA, the CDR3 is TGCGCCAGCAGCTTGGGCCAGGGTTACGGTGAAGCTTTCTTT.

This chain uses TRBV28 with TRBJ1-4; 10 bases are a match to TRBD1. The CDR3 runs 15 residues. Germline V gives CDR1 MDHEN, CDR2 SYDVKM. The V segment lost 4 bases and the J segment 8 bases; nucleotides outside the gene matches: 7. In DNA, the CDR3 is TGTGCCAGCAGTTCAGGACAGGGGGGCGTCGAAAAACTGTTTTTT. Protein product: CASSSGQGGVEKLFF.

The V gene is TRBV5-4, the J gene TRBJ1-2; D uncertain. Between the trimmed V and J ends, which lost 4 bases and 2 bases, there was a span of 12 bases. From germline, CDR1 is SGHNT and CDR2 YYREEE (reference sequence). The length of the CDR3 is 14 residues. The CDR3 here is CASSEPTGNYGYTF. CDR3 bases: TGTGCCAGCAGCGAACCGACGGGGAACTATGGCTACACCTTC.

As concerns this clone: Other DNA sequences from this sample encode an identical CDR3 as well. The genes are TRBV5-5 and TRBJ2-5; 8 bases line up with TRBD1. CDR3 length: 15 residues. CDR1 and CDR2 (germline): SGHKS, YYEKEE (reference sequence). With 0 bases clipped from V and 3 bases from J, the junction kept 4 bases outside the gene matches. Here the CDR3 DNA reads TGTGCCAGCAGCTTGGGACCAGGGGGCGAAGAGACCCAGTACTTC. It specifies CASSLGPGGEETQYF.

The chain employs TRBV7-9 and TRBJ1-3; no reliable D call. Germline CDR1 and CDR2: SEHNR and FQNEAQ (reference sequence). This CDR3 comprises 16 residues. The ends were cut back, 2 bases at V and 4 bases at J, with 15 bases in the middle. CDR3 protein: CASSLSREYAGNTIYF. The CDR3 nucleotides read TGTGCCAGCAGCTTATCAAGGGAGTATGCAGGAAACACCATATATTTT.

The V call is TRBV18, the J call TRBJ2-3, with a weak D call TRBD2 (7 bases). The CDR3 runs to 16 residues. In germline, CDR1 is KGHSH, CDR2 LQKENI. V was cut by 1 base and J by 2 bases, with 13 bases left in between. The CDR3 sequence: CASSPLRGADTDTQYF. CDR3 nucleotide sequence: TGTGCCAGCTCACCACTCCGGGGGGCCGACACAGATACGCAGTATTTT.

The chain carries TRBV4-3 and TRBJ2-1; 8 nucleotides match TRBD2. The V segment lost 4 bases and the J segment 4 bases; nucleotides outside the gene matches: 6. The CDR3 length is 15 residues. Germline V gives CDR1 LGHNA, CDR2 YSLEER. CDR3 DNA: TGCGCCAGCAGCCCGGGAGGGGCCTGGTACAATGAGCAGTTCTTC. This gives the protein CASSPGGAWYNEQFF.

The chain has TRBV7-8 and TRBJ1-1; D might be TRBD1 (6 bases). The CDR3 spans 19 residues. Germline V gives CDR1 SGHVS, CDR2 FQNEAQ. The V gene lost 3 bases and the J gene lost 2 bases, with 25 bases spanning the gap. This CDR3 reads CASSFRDTGFHGPNTEAFF. The CDR3 DNA is TGTGCCAGCAGCTTCCGTGACACAGGGTTCCATGGGCCAAACACTGAAGCTTTCTTT.

The chain joins TRBV7-2 to TRBJ1-2, with unresolved D. This CDR3 region has 14 residues. Germline values: CDR1 SGHTA, CDR2 FQGNSA. V was clipped by 2 bases and J by 2 bases, with 9 bases between them. CDR3 amino acids: CASSLLSQNYGYTF. The CDR3 DNA reads TGTGCCAGCAGCTTATTGTCACAAAACTATGGCTACACCTTC.

This chain uses TRBV19 with TRBJ1-2, with TRBD1 identical over 8 bases. In germline, CDR1 is LNHDA, CDR2 SQIVND (reference sequence). V trimming: 1 base; J trimming: 2 bases; junction bases outside the gene matches: 0. The CDR3 runs 14 residues. Here the CDR3 DNA reads TGTGCCAGTAGTATAGGGACAGGGAACTATGGCTACACCTTC. It translates to CASSIGTGNYGYTF.

The rearrangement uses TRBV5-1 and TRBJ2-1; 10 bases are shared with TRBD1. Per germline, CDR1 SGHRS and CDR2 YFSETQ. This CDR3 is built from 13 residues. Losses at the gene ends were 7 bases for V and 6 bases for J; bases not matched to a gene: 4. The CDR3 loop reads CASEDRGGNEQFF. In nucleotides, the CDR3 is TGCGCCAGCGAGGACAGGGGGGGCAATGAGCAGTTCTTC. The whole variable domain, remainder taken from reference TRBV5-1 and TRBJ2-1, is KAGVTQTPRYLIKTRGQQVTLSCSPISGHRSVSWYQQTPGQGLQFLFEYFSETQRNKGNFPGRFSGRQFSNSRSEMNVSTLELGDSALYLCASEDRGGNEQFFGPGTRLTVL.

The chain combines TRBV7-9 with TRBJ1-5, with 8 bases lining up with TRBD1. The V segment lost 5 bases and the J segment 6 bases; nucleotides outside the gene matches: 9. Germline assignment: CDR1 SEHNR and CDR2 FQNEAQ (reference sequence). This CDR3 has 15 amino acids. CDR3 DNA: TGTGCCAGCAGCACCGGACAGGGCTTGAGTCAGCCCCAGCATTTT. Its translation is CASSTGQGLSQPQHF.

This chain links TRBV7-2 with TRBJ1-1; D remains unclear. V lost 4 bases and J 0 bases, leaving 9 bases between the germline ends. This CDR3 contains 14 residues. The germline gives CDR1 SGHTA, CDR2 FQGNSA. DNA of the CDR3: TGTGCCAGCAGCTACAGCAGATTGAACACTGAAGCTTTCTTT. Amino acids: CASSYSRLNTEAFF.

The genes are TRBV12-3 or TRBV12-4 and TRBJ1-1; 8 bases align to TRBD1. The CDR3 extends over 12 amino acids. V trimming: 4 bases; J trimming: 9 bases; junction bases outside the gene matches: 4. The CDR3 protein is CASSSGGIKAFF. CDR3 nucleotide sequence: TGTGCCAGCAGTTCAGGGGGCATAAAAGCTTTCTTT.

The V gene is TRBV4-2, the J gene TRBJ2-4; tentatively, D is TRBD1 (6 bases). V shed 0 bases and J shed 1 base, with 10 bases lying between them. Germline CDR1 LGHNA, CDR2 YNFKEQ. This CDR3 has 16 amino acids. The CDR3 sequence: CASSQDLDRAKNIQYF. As DNA, the CDR3 is TGTGCCAGCAGCCAAGATCTTGACAGGGCCAAAAACATTCAGTACTTC.

The gene calls are TRBV9 and TRBJ2-7; 10 bases are a match to TRBD1. Germline V lookup: CDR1 SGDLS, CDR2 YYNGEE. V was pared by 0 bases and J by 7 bases, with 7 bases of the junction left unmatched. The CDR3 totals 15 residues. The CDR3 nucleotides read TGTGCCAGCAGCGTAGGACAGGGGGCCCGCGGGGAGCAGTACTTC. Its translation: CASSVGQGARGEQYF.

The chain has TRBV5-4 and TRBJ1-2, with 11 nucleotides matching TRBD1. Losses at the gene ends were 4 bases for V and 4 bases for J; bases not matched to a gene: 6. This CDR3 has 15 residues. Germline-derived CDR1 and CDR2 are SGHNT and YYREEE (reference sequence). The CDR3 protein is CASSPGGQGVYGYTF. CDR3 sequence (DNA): TGTGCCAGCAGCCCCGGGGGACAGGGGGTCTATGGCTACACCTTC.

The chain joins TRBV7-9 to TRBJ1-1; 9 nucleotides match TRBD1. With V trimmed by 1 base and J by 8 bases, 2 bases remained unmatched. CDR1 is SEHNR and CDR2 is FQNEAQ in the germline V gene (reference sequence). CDR3 size: 13 residues. CDR3 loop: CASSLVGTGEAFF. CDR3 coding DNA: TGTGCCAGCAGCTTAGTCGGGACAGGGGAAGCTTTCTTT.

This clone was seen only a few times. The chain has TRBV6-5 and TRBJ2-5, with 10 bases fitting TRBD2. V gave up 4 bases and J gave up 3 bases; unmatched junction bases: 5. CDR1 is MNHEY and CDR2 is SVGAGI in the germline V gene. The CDR3 consists of 15 residues. The CDR3 region is CASSSGTSVKETQYF. The CDR3 bases are TGTGCCAGCAGTTCCGGGACTAGCGTAAAAGAGACCCAGTACTTC.

This chain joins TRBV5-1 and TRBJ2-1; 11 nucleotides align to TRBD2. V dropped 3 bases and J dropped 6; count of bases not matched to a gene: 8. This CDR3 contains 16 residues. Per germline, CDR1 SGHRS and CDR2 YFSETQ. CDR3 residues: CASSSDPGLAANEQFF. The CDR3 DNA follows: TGCGCCAGCAGCTCCGACCCGGGACTAGCGGCCAATGAGCAGTTCTTC.